These 12 T cell receptor beta chains were all obtained from the same sample, sequenced in a study of cytomegalovirus exposure and HLA in healthy donors. The PCR was carried out with 60 Vbeta primers and 13 Jbeta primers. Here immunoSEQ multiplex PCR was the method, and the copy in TCRdb shows in-frame clones only, minus some. There are over 150,000 clones in the sample; around 80% occur only once, and approximately 1.2% lies in the top ten. Sequencing was carried out using PBMCs. Every receptor here comes from a girl aged 2-10 years in good health and CMV-seropositive.

The chain is built from TRBV30 and TRBJ1-2; TRBD1 might be the D (6 bases). The CDR3 consists of 12 residues. The V gene lost 3 bases and the J gene lost 8 bases, with 13 bases spanning the gap. Germline-derived CDR1 and CDR2 are GTSNPN and SVGIG (reference sequence). CDR3 sequence: CAWRTGLQGYTF. Here the CDR3 DNA reads TGTGCCTGGAGAACAGGGCTTCAAGGCTACACCTTC. The whole variable domain, filled in from reference TRBV30 and TRBJ1-2, reads SQTIHQWPATLVQPVGSPLSLECTVEGTSNPNLYWYRQAAGRGLQLLFYSVGIGQISSEVPQNLSASRPQDRQFILSSKKLLLSDSGFYLCAWRTGLQGYTFGSGTRLTVV.

This clone was seen only once. The chain joins TRBV6-5 to TRBJ1-3, with D perhaps matching TRBD1 (6 bases). CDR3 size: 15 residues. V lost 5 bases and J lost 2, with 13 bases in between. Looked up from germline, CDR1 is MNHEY and CDR2 is SVGAGI. As DNA, the CDR3 is TGTGCCAGCAGTCGGAGGACAGTCCCTGGAAACACCATATATTTT. Its translation is CASSRRTVPGNTIYF.

This chain joins TRBV5-1 and TRBJ1-3, with TRBD1 identical over 7 bases. CDR1 SGHRS and CDR2 YFSETQ come from the germline V gene. The CDR3 is 15 amino acids. The J segment lost 2 bases and the V segment lost 4 bases, leaving 6 bases of the junction unmatched. Written as DNA, the CDR3 is TGCGCCAGCAGCCCAACAGGGGATGCTGGAAACACCATATATTTT. This gives the protein CASSPTGDAGNTIYF.

Regarding this clone: A read error may account for a junction end that differs from germline. V and J are TRBV6-5 and TRBJ2-1; the D gene is possibly TRBD2 (5 bases). The CDR3 is 12 residues long. Germline CDR1 reads MNHEY; CDR2 reads SVGAGI. The CDR3 DNA follows: TGTGCCAGCAGTCCGGGGTACAGTGAGCAGTTCTTC. Residues: CASSPGYSEQFF.

The V call is TRBV7-8, the J call TRBJ1-1; unclear D gene. Germline V gene sequence: CDR1 SGHVS, CDR2 FQNEAQ. The CDR3 totals 15 residues. The germline V and J ends were trimmed by 0 bases and 2 bases, with 10 bases remaining between them. The CDR3 bases are TGTGCCAGCAGCTTAGCGAGGGCAGCTAACACTGAAGCTTTCTTT. The encoded protein is CASSLARAANTEAFF.

This clone showed up just once. This chain uses TRBV5-1 with TRBJ2-1; 10 bases match TRBD1. This CDR3 comprises 14 residues. The germline V gene has CDR1 SGHRS and CDR2 YFSETQ. V trimming: 2 bases; J trimming: 7 bases; junction bases outside the gene matches: 3. The CDR3 DNA reads as TGCGCCAGCAGCTTCGGGACAGGGGCGAATGAGCAGTTCTTC. It specifies CASSFGTGANEQFF.

As DNA, the CDR3 is TGTGCCAGTAGTATCACAGCCAGGCATCTCGAGCAGTACTTC. It yields the protein CASSITARHLEQYF. The chain employs TRBV19 and TRBJ2-7; D unclear. Germline V gene lookup returns CDR1 LNHDA and CDR2 SQIVND (reference sequence). Trimming removed 3 bases from V and 6 bases from J, with 15 bases in between. This CDR3 has 14 residues.

The chain employs TRBV2 and TRBJ1-1, with D possibly matching TRBD1 (6 bases). Trimming cost V 6 bases and J 0 bases, with 11 bases left between them. Germline V gene data show CDR1 as SNHLY and CDR2 as FYNNEI. The CDR3 has 14 amino acids. The CDR3 loop reads CASSRQDMNTEAFF. For the CDR3, the DNA is TGTGCCAGCAGCCGACAGGACATGAACACTGAAGCTTTCTTT.

This chain uses TRBV10-3 with TRBJ2-7, with D maybe TRBD1 (5 bases). CDR1 and CDR2 (germline): ENHRY, SYGVKD. This CDR3 contains 15 residues. Trimming took 0 bases from V and 2 from J, leaving 11 bases between them. CDR3: CAISESPRQTYEQYF. Here the CDR3 DNA reads TGTGCCATCAGTGAGTCGCCGAGACAGACCTACGAGCAGTACTTC.

V and J are TRBV28 and TRBJ1-5; tentatively, D is TRBD1 (6 bases). The CDR3 loop spans 14 amino acids. Germline CDR1 is MDHEN and CDR2 is SYDVKM. The V end was cut by 6 bases, the J end by 9 bases, with 18 bases between. CDR3 nucleotides: TGTGCCAGCAGGGGAGGGGGGACTCTCTTGCCCCAGCATTTT. Protein sequence: CASRGGGTLLPQHF.

This clone was seen a single time. The V and J genes are TRBV5-4 and TRBJ2-5; D might be TRBD2 (7 bases). Germline assignment: CDR1 SGHNT and CDR2 YYREEE (reference sequence). Trimming removed 6 bases at V and 5 bases at J, with 23 bases between. The CDR3 consists of 16 residues. In nucleotides, the CDR3 is TGTGCCAGCATCTACAAGAGAGGGGGGGGAACTGAGACCCAGTACTTC. Amino acid sequence: CASIYKRGGGTETQYF. Using reference TRBV5-4 and TRBJ2-5 for the parts outside the CDR3, the full variable domain is ETGVTQSPTHLIKTRGQQVTLRCSSQSGHNTVSWYQQALGQGPQFIFQYYREEENGRGNFPPRFSGLQFPNYSSELNVNALELDDSALYLCASIYKRGGGTETQYFGPGTRLLVL.

The V call is TRBV6-1, the J call TRBJ2-1, with 9 bases that match TRBD2. Germline assignment: CDR1 MNHNS and CDR2 SASEGT. The CDR3 totals 19 residues. J was trimmed by 0 bases and V by 4 bases; bases with no gene match: 13. The CDR3: CASSVALMAGGSSYNEQFF. DNA of the CDR3: TGTGCCAGCAGTGTCGCTTTGATGGCGGGAGGGAGCTCCTACAATGAGCAGTTCTTC.